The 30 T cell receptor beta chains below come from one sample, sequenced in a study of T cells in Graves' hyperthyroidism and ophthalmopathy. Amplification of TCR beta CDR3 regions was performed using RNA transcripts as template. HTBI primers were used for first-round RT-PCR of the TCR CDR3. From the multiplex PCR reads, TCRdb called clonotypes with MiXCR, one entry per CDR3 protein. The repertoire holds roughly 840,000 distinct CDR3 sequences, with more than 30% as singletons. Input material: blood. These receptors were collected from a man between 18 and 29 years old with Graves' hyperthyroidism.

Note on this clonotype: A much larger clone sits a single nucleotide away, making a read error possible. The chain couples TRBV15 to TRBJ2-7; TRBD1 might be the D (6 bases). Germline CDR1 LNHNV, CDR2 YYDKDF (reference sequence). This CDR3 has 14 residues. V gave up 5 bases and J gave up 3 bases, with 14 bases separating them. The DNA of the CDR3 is TGTGCCACCAGCCGGAGACAGGATGTCTACGAGCAGTACTTC. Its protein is CATSRRQDVYEQYF.

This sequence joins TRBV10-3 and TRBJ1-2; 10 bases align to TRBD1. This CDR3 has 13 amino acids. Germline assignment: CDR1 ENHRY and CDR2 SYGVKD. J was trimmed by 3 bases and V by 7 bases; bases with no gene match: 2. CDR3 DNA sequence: TGTGCCATCAAGGGGACAGGGGACTATGGCTACACCTTC. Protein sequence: CAIKGTGDYGYTF.

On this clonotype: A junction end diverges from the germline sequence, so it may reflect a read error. As DNA, the CDR3 is TGTGCCAGCAGCTTATTGGCGAGAAAGTTCTTC. This gives the protein CASSLLARKFF. The chain employs TRBV7-2 and TRBJ2-5; D uncertain. The length of the CDR3 is 11 residues. CDR1 and CDR2 (germline): SGHTA, FQGNSA.

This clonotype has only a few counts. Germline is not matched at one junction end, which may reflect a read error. CDR3 in DNA: TGTGCCAGCAGCCCGTCGGCTTTTGGGACCTATGGTTACACCTTC. This sequence encodes CASSPSAFGTYGYTF. The rearrangement links TRBV6-5 to TRBJ1-2; the D gene is possibly TRBD1 (5 bases). Germline V gene sequence: CDR1 MNHEY, CDR2 SVGAGI. The CDR3 covers 15 residues.

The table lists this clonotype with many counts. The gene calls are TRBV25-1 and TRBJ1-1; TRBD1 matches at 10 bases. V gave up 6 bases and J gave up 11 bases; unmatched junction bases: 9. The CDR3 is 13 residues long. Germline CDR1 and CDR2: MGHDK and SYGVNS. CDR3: CASRLPGQGNAFF. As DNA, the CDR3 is TGTGCCAGCAGATTACCGGGACAGGGGAACGCTTTCTTT. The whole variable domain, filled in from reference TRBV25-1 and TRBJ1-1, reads EADIYQTPRYLVIGTGKKITLECSQTMGHDKMYWYQQDPGMELHLIHYSYGVNSTEKGDLSSESTVSRIRTEHFPLTLESARPSHTSQYLCASRLPGQGNAFFGQGTRLTVV.

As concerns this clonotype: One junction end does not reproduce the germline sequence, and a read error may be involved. CDR3 DNA sequence: TGTGCCAGCAGTTACTCGCAGGACCGTTGGCCCCAGCATTTT. Translated, it gives CASSYSQDRWPQHF. The rearrangement joins TRBV10-3 to TRBJ1-5; D remains unclear. Germline CDR1 reads ENHRY; CDR2 reads SYGVKD. CDR3 length: 14 amino acids.

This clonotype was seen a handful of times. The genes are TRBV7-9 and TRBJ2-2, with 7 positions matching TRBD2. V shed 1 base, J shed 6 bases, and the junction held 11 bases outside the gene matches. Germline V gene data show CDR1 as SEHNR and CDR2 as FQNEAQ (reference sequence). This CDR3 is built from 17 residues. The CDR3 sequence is CASSLGVTGGKSGELFF. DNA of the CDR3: TGTGCCAGCAGCTTAGGTGTTACGGGAGGAAAATCCGGGGAGCTGTTTTTT.

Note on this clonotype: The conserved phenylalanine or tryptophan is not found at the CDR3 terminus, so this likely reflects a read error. The CDR3 is CASSLEGPVNTEAFL. For the CDR3, the DNA is TGTGCCAGCAGCTTAGAGGGTCCTGTGAACACTGAAGCTTTCCTT. V usage is TRBV7-9 and J usage is TRBJ1-1; no clear D gene. V was pared by 1 base and J by 0 bases, with 9 bases between. The CDR3 has 15 amino acids. CDR1 and CDR2 (germline): SEHNR, FQNEAQ (reference sequence).

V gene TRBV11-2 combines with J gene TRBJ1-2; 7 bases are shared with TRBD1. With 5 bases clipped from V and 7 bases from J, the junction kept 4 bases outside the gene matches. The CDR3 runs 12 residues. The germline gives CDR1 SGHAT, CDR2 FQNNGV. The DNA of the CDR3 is TGTGCCAGCAGCGAGAGGGACAGTGGCTACACCTTC. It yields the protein CASSERDSGYTF. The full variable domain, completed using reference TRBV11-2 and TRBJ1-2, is EAGVAQSPRYKIIEKRQSVAFWCNPISGHATLYWYQQILGQGPKLLIQFQNNGVVDDSQLPKDRFSAERLKGVDSTLKIQPAKLEDSAVYLCASSERDSGYTFGSGTRLTVV.

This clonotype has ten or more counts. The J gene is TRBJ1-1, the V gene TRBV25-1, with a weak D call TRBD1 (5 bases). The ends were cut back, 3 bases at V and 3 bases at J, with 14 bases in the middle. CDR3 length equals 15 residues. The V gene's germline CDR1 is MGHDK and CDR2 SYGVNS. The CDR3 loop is CASSEDSGLDTEAFF. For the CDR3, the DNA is TGTGCCAGCAGTGAGGACTCAGGGTTGGACACTGAAGCTTTCTTT.

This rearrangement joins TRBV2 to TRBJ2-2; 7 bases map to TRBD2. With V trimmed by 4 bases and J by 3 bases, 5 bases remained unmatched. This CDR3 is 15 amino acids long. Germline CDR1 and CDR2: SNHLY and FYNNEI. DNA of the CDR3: TGTGCCAGCAGTGGGGGAGGGGCCCACACCGGGGAGCTGTTTTTT. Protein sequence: CASSGGGAHTGELFF.

CDR3 DNA: TGTGCCAGCAGCTTTGAGGGCTCATACACTGAAGCTTTCTTT. This gives the protein CASSFEGSYTEAFF. The V call is TRBV11-2, the J call TRBJ1-1; D remains ambiguous. In germline, CDR1 is SGHAT, CDR2 FQNNGV. V lost 3 bases to trimming and J lost 3 bases, with 11 bases between them. The CDR3 extends over 14 amino acids.

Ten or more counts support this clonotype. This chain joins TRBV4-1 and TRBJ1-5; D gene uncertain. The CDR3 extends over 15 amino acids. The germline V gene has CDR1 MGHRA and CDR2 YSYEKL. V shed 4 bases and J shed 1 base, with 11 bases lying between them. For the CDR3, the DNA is TGCGCCAGCAGCCCTGGCCCCGGGAGCAATCAGCCCCAGCATTTT. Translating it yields CASSPGPGSNQPQHF.

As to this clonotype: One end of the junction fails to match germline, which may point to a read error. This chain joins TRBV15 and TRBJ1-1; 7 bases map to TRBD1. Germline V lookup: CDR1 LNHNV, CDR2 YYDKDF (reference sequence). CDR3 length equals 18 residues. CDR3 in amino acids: CAASREGGGGYMKTEAFF. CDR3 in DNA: TGTGCCGCCAGCAGAGAGGGAGGAGGGGGCTACATGAAGACTGAAGCTTTCTTT.

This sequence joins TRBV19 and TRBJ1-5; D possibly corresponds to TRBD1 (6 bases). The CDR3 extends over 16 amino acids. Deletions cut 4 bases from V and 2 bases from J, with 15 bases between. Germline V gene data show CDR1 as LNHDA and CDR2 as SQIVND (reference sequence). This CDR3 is CASSRGERGGNQPQHF. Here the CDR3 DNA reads TGTGCCAGTAGTAGGGGGGAAAGGGGGGGCAATCAGCCCCAGCATTTT.

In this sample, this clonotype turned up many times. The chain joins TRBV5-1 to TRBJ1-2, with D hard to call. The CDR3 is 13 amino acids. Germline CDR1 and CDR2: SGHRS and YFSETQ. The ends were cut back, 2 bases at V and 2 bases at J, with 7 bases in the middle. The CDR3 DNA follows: TGCGCCAGCAGCTTCGGCAGAAACTATGGCTACACCTTC. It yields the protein CASSFGRNYGYTF. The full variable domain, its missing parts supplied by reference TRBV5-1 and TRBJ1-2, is KAGVTQTPRYLIKTRGQQVTLSCSPISGHRSVSWYQQTPGQGLQFLFEYFSETQRNKGNFPGRFSGRQFSNSRSEMNVSTLELGDSALYLCASSFGRNYGYTFGSGTRLTVV.

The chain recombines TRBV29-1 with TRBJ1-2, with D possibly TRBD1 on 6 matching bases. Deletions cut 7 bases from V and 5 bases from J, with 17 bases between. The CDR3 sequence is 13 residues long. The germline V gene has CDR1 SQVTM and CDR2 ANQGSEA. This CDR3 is CSARIQGFYGYTF. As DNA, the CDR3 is TGCAGCGCCCGCATCCAGGGGTTTTATGGCTACACCTTC.

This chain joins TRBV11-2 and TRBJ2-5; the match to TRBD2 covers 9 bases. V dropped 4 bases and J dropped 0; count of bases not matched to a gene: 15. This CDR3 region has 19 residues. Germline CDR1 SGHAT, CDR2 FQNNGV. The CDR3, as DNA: TGTGCCAGCAGCTCAGTCGCCCAAACTAGCGGGCCGTACCAAGAGACCCAGTACTTC. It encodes CASSSVAQTSGPYQETQYF.

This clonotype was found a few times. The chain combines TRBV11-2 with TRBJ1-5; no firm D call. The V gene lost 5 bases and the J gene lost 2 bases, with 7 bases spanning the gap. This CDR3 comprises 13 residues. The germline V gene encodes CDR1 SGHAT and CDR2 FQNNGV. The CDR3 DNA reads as TGTGCCAGCAGCGAAAGGGGCAATCAGCCCCAGCATTTT. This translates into CASSERGNQPQHF.

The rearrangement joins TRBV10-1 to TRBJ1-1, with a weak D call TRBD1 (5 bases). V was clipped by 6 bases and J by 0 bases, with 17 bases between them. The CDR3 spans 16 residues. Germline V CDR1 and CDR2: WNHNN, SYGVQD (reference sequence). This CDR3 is CASRGRGERMNTEAFF. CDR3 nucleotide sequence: TGCGCCAGCAGGGGGCGGGGGGAGAGGATGAACACTGAAGCTTTCTTT.

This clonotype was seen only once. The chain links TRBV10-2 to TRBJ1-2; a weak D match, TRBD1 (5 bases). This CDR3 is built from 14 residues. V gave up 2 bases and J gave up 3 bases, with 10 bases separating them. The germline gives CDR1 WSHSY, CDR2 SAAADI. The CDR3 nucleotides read TGCGCCAGCAGTGAGCTTACAGGCGACTATGGCTACACCTTC. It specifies CASSELTGDYGYTF.

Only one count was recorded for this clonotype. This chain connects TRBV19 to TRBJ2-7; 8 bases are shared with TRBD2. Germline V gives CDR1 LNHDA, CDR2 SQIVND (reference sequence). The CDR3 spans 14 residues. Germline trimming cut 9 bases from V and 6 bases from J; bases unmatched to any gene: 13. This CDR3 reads CASSLLSGRAEQYF. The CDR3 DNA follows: TGTGCCAGCAGTTTATTGTCCGGGAGGGCCGAGCAGTACTTC.

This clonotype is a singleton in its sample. CDR3 residues: CASDHRGSYEQYF. The DNA for the CDR3 is TGTGCCAGCGACCATAGGGGCTCCTACGAGCAGTACTTC. The V and J genes are TRBV2 and TRBJ2-7; TRBD1 might be the D (5 bases). V was shortened by 8 bases and J by 0 bases, with 11 bases between the two germline ends. The CDR3 consists of 13 residues. Germline V gene lookup returns CDR1 SNHLY and CDR2 FYNNEI. The full variable domain, its missing parts supplied by reference TRBV2 and TRBJ2-7, is EPEVTQTPSHQVTQMGQEVILRCVPISNHLYFYWYRQILGQKVEFLVSFYNNEISEKSEIFDDQFSVERPDGSNFTLKIRSTKLEDSAMYFCASDHRGSYEQYFGPGTRLTVT.

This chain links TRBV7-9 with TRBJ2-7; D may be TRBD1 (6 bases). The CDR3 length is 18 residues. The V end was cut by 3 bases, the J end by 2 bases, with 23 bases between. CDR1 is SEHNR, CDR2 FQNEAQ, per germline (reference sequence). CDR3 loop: CASSLASSFTGRTYEQYF. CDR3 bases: TGTGCCAGCAGCTTGGCCTCTAGTTTTACAGGGCGCACCTACGAGCAGTACTTC.

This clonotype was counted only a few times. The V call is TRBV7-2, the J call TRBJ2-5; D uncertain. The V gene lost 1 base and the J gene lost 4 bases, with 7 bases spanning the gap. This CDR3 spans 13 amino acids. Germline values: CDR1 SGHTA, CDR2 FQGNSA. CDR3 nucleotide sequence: TGTGCCAGCAGCTTAGGTCCGGTAGAGACCCAGTACTTC. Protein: CASSLGPVETQYF.

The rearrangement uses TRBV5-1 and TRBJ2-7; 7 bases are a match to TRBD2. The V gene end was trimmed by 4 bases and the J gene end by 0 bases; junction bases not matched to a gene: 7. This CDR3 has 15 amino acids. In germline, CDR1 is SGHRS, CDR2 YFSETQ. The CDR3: CASSSWGGNSYEQYF. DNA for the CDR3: TGCGCCAGCAGCAGCTGGGGGGGAAACTCCTACGAGCAGTACTTC.

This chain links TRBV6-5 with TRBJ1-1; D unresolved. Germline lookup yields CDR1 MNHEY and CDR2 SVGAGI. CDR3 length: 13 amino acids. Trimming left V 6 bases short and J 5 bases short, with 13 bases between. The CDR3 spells CASREGWLTEAFF. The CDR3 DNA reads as TGTGCCAGCAGGGAGGGTTGGCTTACTGAAGCTTTCTTT.

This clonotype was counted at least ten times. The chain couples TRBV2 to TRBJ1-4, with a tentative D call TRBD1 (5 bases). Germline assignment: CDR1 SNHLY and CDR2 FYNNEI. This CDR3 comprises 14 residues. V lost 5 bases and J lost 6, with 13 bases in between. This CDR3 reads CASSFGTPYEKLFF. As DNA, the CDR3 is TGTGCCAGCAGTTTCGGGACCCCTTATGAAAAACTGTTTTTT. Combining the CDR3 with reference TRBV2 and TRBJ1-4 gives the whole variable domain EPEVTQTPSHQVTQMGQEVILRCVPISNHLYFYWYRQILGQKVEFLVSFYNNEISEKSEIFDDQFSVERPDGSNFTLKIRSTKLEDSAMYFCASSFGTPYEKLFFGSGTQLSVL.

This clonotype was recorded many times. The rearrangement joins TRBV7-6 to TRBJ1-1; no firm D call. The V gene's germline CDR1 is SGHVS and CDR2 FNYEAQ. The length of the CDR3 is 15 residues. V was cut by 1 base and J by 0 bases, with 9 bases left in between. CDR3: CASSLVGAMNTEAFF. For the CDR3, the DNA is TGTGCCAGCAGCTTAGTCGGAGCCATGAACACTGAAGCTTTCTTT.

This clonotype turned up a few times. This CDR3 reads CSAREQGRENEKLFF. CDR3 nucleotide sequence: TGCAGTGCACGTGAACAGGGGAGGGAGAATGAAAAACTGTTTTTT. The rearrangement uses TRBV20-1 and TRBJ1-4, with 7 positions matching TRBD1. CDR1 and CDR2 (germline): DFQATT, SNEGSKA (reference sequence). The ends lost 6 bases at V and 5 bases at J; junction bases unmatched: 12. The CDR3 is 15 residues long.